These T cell receptor beta chains were read from a single sample in a study of blood T cell repertoires in COVID-19. Profiling relied on immunoSEQ multiplex PCR, and the TCRdb table lists in-frame clones only, not all of them. The sample lists hundreds of thousands of clones, about 87% occurring once. The source material was peripheral blood. Source of these receptors: a man in his 70s with acute or convalescent COVID-19. The CDR3 runs from the conserved cysteine through the conserved F or W. The order of the fields is J gene, clone size, V gene, D gene, CDR3 protein, CDR3 DNA. D genes are given only for firm matches. Part of the rows lack a size; the others show once, few, many or a class for expanded clones.

TRBJ1-6 | NA | TRBV7-2 | NA | CASSLRYRADRNSPLHF | TGTGCCAGCAGCTTAAGGTACAGGGCCGACAGGAATTCACCCCTCCACTTT
TRBJ1-2 | once | TRBV5-4 | TRBD1 | CASSLVYRGRDGYTF | TGTGCCAGCAGCTTGGTATACAGGGGTAGGGATGGCTACACCTTC
TRBJ1-1 | few | TRBV4-1 | TRBD1 | CASSQPHTRPGQGNTEAFF | TGCGCCAGCAGCCAACCTCACACCAGGCCGGGACAGGGGAACACTGAAGCTTTCTTT
TRBJ2-7 | NA | TRBV28 | TRBD2 | CASSLTAGGQYF | TGTGCCAGCAGTCTGACAGCGGGAGGGCAGTACTTC
TRBJ2-1 | NA | TRBV27 | TRBD2 | CASSLIAGASYNEQFF | TGTGCCAGCAGTTTAATAGCGGGAGCTTCCTACAATGAGCAGTTCTTC
TRBJ1-3 | once | TRBV2 | NA | CASSERGPTWGSGNTIYF | TGTGCCAGCAGTGAGCGAGGCCCAACGTGGGGCAGTGGAAACACCATATATTTT
TRBJ1-2 | NA | TRBV10-3 | TRBD1 | CAISDIPDRGNYGYTF | TGTGCCATCAGTGATATCCCGGACAGGGGCAACTATGGCTACACCTTC
TRBJ1-1 | NA | TRBV2 | TRBD1 | CASRDRVGIAFF | TGTGCCAGCAGGGACAGGGTGGGGATAGCTTTCTTT
TRBJ2-7 | NA | TRBV5-1 | TRBD2 | CARSWAGGGVYEQYF | TGCGCCCGCAGCTGGGCCGGCGGGGGGGTGTACGAGCAGTACTTC
TRBJ1-5 | NA | TRBV6-1 | TRBD1 | CASSDVMRDSFNQPQHF | TGTGCCAGCAGTGACGTTATGCGGGACAGTTTCAATCAGCCCCAGCATTTT
TRBJ2-5 | NA | TRBV24-1 | NA | CATSDFDQETQYF | TGTGCCACCAGTGATTTCGACCAAGAGACCCAGTACTTC
TRBJ2-2 | NA | TRBV10-3 | TRBD1 | CAISQGVGELFF | TGTGCCATCAGTCAGGGGGTCGGGGAGCTGTTTTTT
TRBJ2-7 | NA | TRBV29-1 | TRBD1 | CSVGFDRAYEQYF | TGCAGCGTTGGATTCGACAGGGCCTACGAGCAGTACTTC
TRBJ2-3 | NA | TRBV9 | NA | CASSVADTQYF | TGTGCCAGCAGCGTCGCAGATACGCAGTATTTT
TRBJ2-3 | NA | TRBV5-6 | NA | CASSFTYYTTDTQYF | TGTGCCAGCAGCTTTACATACTATACCACAGATACGCAGTATTTT
TRBJ1-1 | once | TRBV7-9 | NA | CASSLSGTVNTEAFF | TGTGCCAGCAGCTTAAGCGGGACTGTGAACACTGAAGCTTTCTTT
TRBJ1-2 | NA | TRBV12-3/TRBV12-4 | NA | CASSILQEQGYTF | TGTGCCAGCAGTATCCTACAGGAACAAGGCTACACCTTC
TRBJ1-2 | NA | TRBV7-3 | TRBD1 | CASSQDRVYGYTF | TGTGCCAGCAGCCAAGACAGGGTATATGGCTACACCTTC
TRBJ2-1 | NA | TRBV7-9 | NA | CASSLALLHEQFF | TGTGCCAGCAGCTTAGCCCTCCTCCATGAGCAGTTCTTC
TRBJ1-4 | once | TRBV2 | TRBD1 | CASNRGRAEKLFF | TGTGCCAGCAACAGGGGAAGGGCTGAAAAACTGTTTTTT
TRBJ2-2 | NA | TRBV7-3 | TRBD2 | CASSPGLAGATGELFF | TGTGCCAGCAGCCCGGGACTAGCGGGGGCCACCGGGGAGCTGTTTTTT
TRBJ2-1 | NA | TRBV20-1 | NA | CSASDRYEQFF | TGCAGTGCTAGTGACAGGTATGAGCAGTTCTTC
TRBJ2-3 | once | TRBV4-2 | TRBD2 | CASSQAGTSGTGGQYF | TGTGCCAGCAGCCAGGCCGGGACTAGCGGGACGGGGGGGCAGTATTTT
TRBJ1-1 | NA | TRBV9 | NA | CASSVGGKAEAFF | TGTGCCAGCAGCGTGGGGGGAAAGGCTGAAGCTTTCTTT
TRBJ2-3 | NA | TRBV19 | TRBD1 | CATGTGVKDTQYF | TGTGCCACGGGGACAGGGGTTAAAGATACGCAGTATTTT
TRBJ1-4 | NA | TRBV2 | NA | CASNGQYNEKLFF | TGTGCCAGCAACGGACAGTATAATGAAAAACTGTTTTTT
TRBJ2-4 | NA | TRBV7-2 | NA | CASSAKGGDIQYF | TGTGCCAGCAGCGCGAAGGGGGGGGACATTCAGTACTTC
TRBJ1-6 | NA | TRBV6-5 | TRBD1 | CASRRQGNSPLHF | TGTGCCAGCAGAAGACAGGGAAATTCACCCCTCCACTTT
TRBJ1-4 | NA | TRBV5-1 | NA | CASSSEVGGLKLFF | TGCGCCAGCAGCTCTGAAGTGGGGGGACTTAAACTGTTTTTT
TRBJ1-1 | NA | TRBV9 | TRBD1 | CASSGLTGGTEAFF | TGTGCCAGCAGCGGATTAACAGGGGGAACTGAAGCTTTCTTT
TRBJ2-1 | NA | TRBV2 | NA | CASRFGTSNEQFF | TGTGCCAGCAGGTTCGGGACTTCGAATGAGCAGTTCTTC
TRBJ1-6 | NA | TRBV24-1 | NA | CATSDPGDSPLHF | TGTGCCACCAGTGACCCGGGGGATTCACCCCTCCACTTT